This TCR beta chain appears in the sequencing data of a study of T-cell memory formation after mild COVID-19. Findings and caveats of the study: That cross-reactive memory joined was suggested by some responding clones appearing in pre-infection memory.

This clonotype has only a few counts. What it recognizes is unknown. The CDR3 has 19 amino acids. V dropped 0 bases and J dropped 0 bases, with 18 bases sitting between them. From germline, CDR1 is SGHAT and CDR2 FQNNGV. TCRdb independently ran MiXCR on the 5' RACE reads; one entry per CDR3 protein. The data contain hundreds of thousands of distinct CDR3 sequences, 15% of them singletons. Sequencing was carried out using PBMCs or a T cell subset sorted from them (not recorded which). The receptor's source is an adult woman who had mild COVID-19 (a few samples of this study predate the infection). Cell type and time point are not known. The V and J genes are TRBV11-2 and TRBJ2-1, with D tentatively TRBD2 (5 bases). The CDR3 coding sequence is TGTGCCAGCAGCTTAGATCAGAGCCAACCGGGGAGCTCCTACAATGAGCAGTTCTTC. Its translation is CASSLDQSQPGSSYNEQFF.